The rows below give T cell receptor beta chains drawn from one sample of a study of beta chain features in type 1 diabetes. Data came from immunoSEQ multiplex PCR; TCRdb stores just in-frame clones and leaves some out. The repertoire includes about 710,000 clones, around 15% of them detected once, and roughly 0.04% sits in the top ten. Sample: naive CD4+ T cells from blood. The receptors were sampled from a man younger than 35 with type 1 diabetes. Each CDR3 is given without its conserved first and last residue.

v_gene: TRBV30; CDR3aa: AWSLEPRYNEQF
v_gene: TRBV30; CDR3aa: AWSIEGRNEQF
v_gene: TRBV29-1; CDR3aa: SVEISRGYGYT
v_gene: TRBV4-3; CDR3aa: ASSQDFKETQY
v_gene: TRBV29-1; CDR3aa: SVSVNRDRLQETQY
v_gene: TRBV5-1; CDR3aa: ASSLELWRQAERGETQY
v_gene: TRBV6-1; CDR3aa: ASTGRGISDTQY
v_gene: TRBV6-5; CDR3aa: ASSYSIRADTEAF
v_gene: TRBV6-5; CDR3aa: ASSYSGKGDTEAF
v_gene: TRBV14; CDR3aa: ASSQDQIVGALEQY
v_gene: TRBV7-2; CDR3aa: ASSLWTNGELF
v_gene: TRBV30; CDR3aa: AWDWGYDGYT
v_gene: TRBV11-2; CDR3aa: ASSPSYNTEAF
v_gene: TRBV12-2; CDR3aa: ASRFLVTQY
v_gene: TRBV19; CDR3aa: ASSSQETQY
v_gene: TRBV14; CDR3aa: ASRFTGGNSPLH
v_gene: TRBV2; CDR3aa: ASRPREGLETQY
v_gene: TRBV9; CDR3aa: ASSVGTGEQPQH
v_gene: TRBV4-3; CDR3aa: ASSQEINPRQNTEAF
v_gene: TRBV4-2; CDR3aa: ASSHPTGGANTEAF
v_gene: TRBV7-2; CDR3aa: ASSLIQGNSPLH
v_gene: TRBV6-5; CDR3aa: ASSPIRTSEAF
v_gene: TRBV5-6; CDR3aa: ASSLVAGGRGETQY
v_gene: TRBV2; CDR3aa: ASSEVELSYNEQF
v_gene: TRBV7-2; CDR3aa: ASSPGTLNYGYT
v_gene: TRBV25-1; CDR3aa: ASKKDSSYNEQF
v_gene: TRBV19; CDR3aa: ASSMGTDTQY
v_gene: TRBV6-4; CDR3aa: ASRGLADANEQF
v_gene: TRBV21-1; CDR3aa: ASSRCRAGSYNEQF
v_gene: TRBV5-6; CDR3aa: ASSLGMAGGGQPQH
v_gene: TRBV9; CDR3aa: ASSLGAAGTGELF
v_gene: TRBV2; CDR3aa: ASSLGDSNQPQH
v_gene: TRBV28; CDR3aa: ASRGNSYEQY
v_gene: TRBV9; CDR3aa: ASSLTSFPPLNYGYT
v_gene: TRBV7-2; CDR3aa: ASSQSGASGLYEQY
v_gene: TRBV6-6; CDR3aa: ASSYLAGGHETQY
v_gene: TRBV19; CDR3aa: ASRAGDTQY
v_gene: TRBV29-1; CDR3aa: SVKAGGMWLIETQY
v_gene: TRBV4-3; CDR3aa: ASSQEVRGSIWETQY
v_gene: TRBV28; CDR3aa: ASSLRREQY
v_gene: TRBV7-9; CDR3aa: ASSSSRLAFHEQF
v_gene: TRBV7-2; CDR3aa: ASSLSQIVDPETQY
v_gene: TRBV29-1; CDR3aa: SVHRGDEKLF
v_gene: TRBV30; CDR3aa: AWRFDRGGYT
v_gene: TRBV6-6; CDR3aa: ASSYLREVTQETQY
v_gene: TRBV2; CDR3aa: ASSEAGDYGYT
v_gene: TRBV18; CDR3aa: ASSPGEGYT
v_gene: TRBV5-6; CDR3aa: ASSLRSGEQF
v_gene: TRBV30; CDR3aa: AWDGLAGLMSSYNEQF
v_gene: TRBV5-1; CDR3aa: ASSEGQAYEQY
v_gene: TRBV15; CDR3aa: ATSRDPGSSYEQY
v_gene: TRBV30; CDR3aa: ARQGPSSYNEQF